Described below is a single TCR beta chain sequence and its context. With 1 base removed from V and 2 bases from J, the gap between germline ends came to 7 bases. Germline V gene sequence: CDR1 SQVTM, CDR2 ANQGSEA. The CDR3 sequence is 13 residues long. The data stem from a study of PD-L1 blockade in urothelial cancer. Study information: Patients took up atezolizumab at some point between 2012 and 2014 at 1,200 mg intravenously every 3 weeks. Analyses were performed on blood at 3 weeks after treatment start (the second dose) and at 6 weeks. Specimens of blood held a median count of roughly 150,000 T cells.

Time point in this sample: peripheral blood 6 weeks after treatment start. A spike-in of synthetic TCR analog templates was added to each PCR. The method was immunoSEQ multiplex PCR; TCRdb's version includes in-frame clones alone and lacks a portion of them. The data show about 110,000 clones, with around 93% seen just once and approximately 3.5% held by the top ten. This clonotype was obtained from a man aged 55-75 years with urothelial cancer. The rearrangement uses TRBV29-1 and TRBJ2-3; D is ambiguous. Sample: PBMCs, taken around atezolizumab (anti-PD-L1) treatment. The CDR3 reads CSVEVQVTDTQYF. The CDR3 DNA follows: TGCAGCGTTGAAGTCCAGGTCACAGATACGCAGTATTTT.